This T cell receptor beta chain was captured by sequencing in a study of blood T cell repertoires in COVID-19. CDR3 length: 14 residues. The germline V gene encodes CDR1 MNHEY and CDR2 SVGAGI. V lost 5 bases to trimming and J lost 0 bases, with 10 bases between them. Clones were read by immunoSEQ multiplex PCR, and TCRdb kept only the in-frame ones, dropping some. The profile shows approximately 300,000 clones, approximately 84% of them singletons. This chain joins TRBV6-5 and TRBJ1-1, with a possible D match to TRBD1 (6 bases). The specimen sequenced was PBMCs or T cells enriched from blood (not recorded which). The origin of this receptor is a woman younger than 35 who had recovered from COVID-19. The CDR3 nucleotides are TGTGCCAGCAGTCGTGGGGGCATGAACACTGAAGCTTTCTTT. This encodes CASSRGGMNTEAFF.